This entry lists 13 T cell receptor beta chains sequenced from one sample in a study of blood T cell repertoires in COVID-19. The protocol was immunoSEQ multiplex PCR, while the TCRdb copy is restricted to in-frame clones and leaves out a portion. The data show over 400,000 clones, with around 85% seen just once and about 3.2% held by the top ten. Sample: peripheral blood. These receptors were taken from a human donor in a cohort sampled during active COVID-19.

The chain joins TRBV19 to TRBJ2-2, with 9 bases that match TRBD1. The trim removed 5 bases at V and 0 bases at J, leaving 4 bases unmatched. Germline V gene lookup returns CDR1 LNHDA and CDR2 SQIVND (reference sequence). The CDR3 contains 16 residues. The CDR3 loop reads CASSLWTGANTGELFF. As DNA, the CDR3 is TGTGCCAGTAGTCTCTGGACAGGGGCGAACACCGGGGAGCTGTTTTTT.

This clone was counted between two and nine times. V and J are TRBV9 and TRBJ1-2; possibly TRBD1 for D (5 bases). Germline-derived CDR1 and CDR2 are SGDLS and YYNGEE. The CDR3 is 15 residues long. Trimming left V 0 bases short and J 0 bases short, with 9 bases between. CDR3 protein: CASSVGAGSNYGYTF. The CDR3 DNA follows: TGTGCCAGCAGCGTAGGGGCAGGGTCTAACTATGGCTACACCTTC.

The J gene is TRBJ2-7, the V gene TRBV7-2, with TRBD2 matching over 9 bases. CDR3 length: 15 amino acids. The V segment lost 5 bases and the J segment 2 bases; nucleotides outside the gene matches: 7. Germline CDR1 SGHTA, CDR2 FQGNSA. CDR3 bases: TGTGCCAGCAGCGGTCGGACTAGCGTGCCCTACGAGCAGTACTTC. As protein: CASSGRTSVPYEQYF.

The chain employs TRBV10-1 and TRBJ2-3, with 10 bases fitting TRBD2. Trimming removed 3 bases from V and 3 bases from J; junction bases left unmatched: 9. The germline gives CDR1 WNHNN, CDR2 SYGVQD (reference sequence). This CDR3 is built from 17 residues. The DNA for the CDR3 is TGCGCCAGCAGTGAAGGGATAGCGGGAGGTCAGACAGATACGCAGTATTTT. Protein sequence: CASSEGIAGGQTDTQYF.

The J gene is TRBJ2-7, the V gene TRBV5-1; 12 bases match TRBD2. The CDR3 spans 18 residues. Germline V gene sequence: CDR1 SGHRS, CDR2 YFSETQ. V shed 0 bases and J 2 bases; nucleotides not matched to a gene: 9. CDR3 amino acids: CASSLARASGRVPYEQYF. As DNA, the CDR3 is TGCGCCAGCAGCTTGGCCCGTGCTAGCGGGAGGGTACCCTACGAGCAGTACTTC.

The chain uses TRBV5-6 and TRBJ1-1, with D unclear. The germline gives CDR1 SGHDT, CDR2 YYEEEE. V was shortened by 4 bases and J by 1 base, with 17 bases between the two germline ends. This CDR3 region has 16 residues. CDR3 protein: CASSPQDYYTNTEAFF. Written as DNA, the CDR3 is TGTGCCAGCAGCCCACAAGATTATTACACGAACACTGAAGCTTTCTTT.

This rearrangement joins TRBV28 to TRBJ1-4; D perhaps matches TRBD1 (5 bases). The germline V and J ends were trimmed by 7 bases and 8 bases, with 23 bases remaining between them. CDR3 size: 16 residues. Germline CDR1 and CDR2: MDHEN and SYDVKM. CDR3 amino acids: CASTSISSGRVEKLFF. CDR3 nucleotide sequence: TGTGCCAGCACAAGTATCTCTTCAGGGAGGGTGGAAAAACTGTTTTTT. The full variable domain, completed using reference TRBV28 and TRBJ1-4, is DVKVTQSSRYLVKRTGEKVFLECVQDMDHENMFWYRQDPGLGLRLIYFSYDVKMKEKGDIPEGYSVSREKKERFSLILESASTNQTSMYLCASTSISSGRVEKLFFGSGTQLSVL.

This chain joins TRBV10-3 and TRBJ1-2, with 10 positions matching TRBD1. Trimming took 6 bases from V and 4 from J; bases not matched to a gene: 5. The CDR3 length is 14 residues. The germline CDR1 and CDR2 sequences are ENHRY and SYGVKD. The CDR3 sequence is CAIRTGGSVYGYTF. CDR3 sequence (DNA): TGTGCCATCAGGACAGGGGGCAGTGTCTATGGCTACACCTTC.

The V call is TRBV3-1 (or the pseudogene TRBV3-2), the J call TRBJ2-7; D call uncertain. V lost 1 base and J 3 bases, leaving 7 bases between the germline ends. Germline values: CDR1 LGHDT, CDR2 YNNKEL (reference sequence). CDR3 length: 13 amino acids. This CDR3 reads CASSQGTRYEQYF. The CDR3, as DNA: TGTGCCAGCAGCCAAGGTACTCGCTACGAGCAGTACTTC.

This rearrangement joins TRBV7-9 to TRBJ1-2, with 8 positions matching TRBD1. The ends lost 6 bases at V and 7 bases at J; junction bases unmatched: 16. This CDR3 comprises 16 residues. CDR1 is SEHNR, CDR2 FQNEAQ, per germline (reference sequence). CDR3 in amino acids: CASSPGQGATGGGYTF. The CDR3 DNA reads TGTGCCAGCAGTCCAGGGCAGGGGGCAACAGGAGGTGGCTACACCTTC.

The rearrangement links TRBV3-1 (or the pseudogene TRBV3-2) to TRBJ2-7; 8 nucleotides agree with TRBD1. The germline gives CDR1 LGHDT, CDR2 YNNKEL (reference sequence). The CDR3 has 15 residues. The V gene end was trimmed by 3 bases and the J gene end by 4 bases; junction bases not matched to a gene: 8. Here the CDR3 reads CASSQTPGQEYEQYF. The CDR3 DNA reads as TGTGCCAGCAGCCAGACACCGGGACAGGAGTACGAGCAGTACTTC.

This CDR3 reads CAISESLSNQPQHF. The CDR3 nucleotides are TGTGCCATCAGTGAGTCCCTTAGCAATCAGCCCCAGCATTTT. This chain uses TRBV10-3 with TRBJ1-5; no firm D call. CDR1 ENHRY and CDR2 SYGVKD come from the germline V gene. The V gene lost 0 bases and the J gene lost 0 bases, with 3 bases spanning the gap. The CDR3 is 14 residues long.

This clone is a singleton in its sample. J is TRBJ1-2 and V is TRBV19; D gene uncertain. This CDR3 contains 12 residues. Trimming cost V 6 bases and J 5 bases, with 10 bases left between them. Germline CDR1 is LNHDA and CDR2 is SQIVND (reference sequence). For the CDR3, the DNA is TGTGCCAGTAGCCCTCGTGAGTATGGCTACACCTTC. Translation gives CASSPREYGYTF.